This T cell receptor (beta chain) is drawn from a study of cytomegalovirus exposure and HLA in healthy donors. Points from the study as a whole: Rarity marked most TCR sequences, yet some public TCRs occurred in many donors. Relative to the 666-donor mean, N-insertions were reportedly fewer in an Asian-associated ancestry cluster in a later analysis.

The PCR contained 60 Vbeta and 13 Jbeta primers. The protocol was immunoSEQ multiplex PCR, while the TCRdb copy is restricted to in-frame clones and leaves out a portion. The repertoire holds 150,000 to 200,000 clones, with around four fifths as singletons. With V trimmed by 4 bases and J by 6 bases, 3 bases remained unmatched. The CDR3 is 13 residues long. The germline CDR1 and CDR2 sequences are MDHEN and SYDVKM. For this clone: Its target is not known.

This chain uses TRBV28 with TRBJ2-7; 10 positions match TRBD2. The sequencing input was PBMCs. This receptor was taken from a woman aged 25 to 39 in good health and CMV-seropositive. The CDR3: CASSSRTSGEQYF. DNA for the CDR3: TGTGCCAGCAGTTCTAGGACTAGCGGCGAGCAGTACTTC.